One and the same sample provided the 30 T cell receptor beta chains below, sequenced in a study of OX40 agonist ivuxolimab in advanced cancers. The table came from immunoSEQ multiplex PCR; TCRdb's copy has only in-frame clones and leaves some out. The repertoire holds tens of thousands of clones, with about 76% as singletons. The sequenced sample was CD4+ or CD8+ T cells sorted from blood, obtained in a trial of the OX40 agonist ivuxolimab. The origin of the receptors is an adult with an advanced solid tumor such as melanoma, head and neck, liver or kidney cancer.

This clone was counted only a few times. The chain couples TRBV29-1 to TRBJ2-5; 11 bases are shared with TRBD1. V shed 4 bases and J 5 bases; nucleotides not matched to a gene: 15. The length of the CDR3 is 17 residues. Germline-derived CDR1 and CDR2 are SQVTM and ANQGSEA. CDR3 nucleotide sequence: TGCAGCGTTGCCTCCGCCCTTAGGACAGGGGGCTTTGAGACCCAGTACTTC. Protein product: CSVASALRTGGFETQYF.

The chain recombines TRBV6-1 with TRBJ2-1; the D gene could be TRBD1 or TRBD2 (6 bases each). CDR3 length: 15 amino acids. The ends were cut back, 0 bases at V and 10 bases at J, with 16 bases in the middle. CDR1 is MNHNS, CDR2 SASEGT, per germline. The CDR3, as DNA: TGTGCCAGCAGTGAAGCGGGGGCGGGACATAGAGAGCAGTTCTTC. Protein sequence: CASSEAGAGHREQFF.

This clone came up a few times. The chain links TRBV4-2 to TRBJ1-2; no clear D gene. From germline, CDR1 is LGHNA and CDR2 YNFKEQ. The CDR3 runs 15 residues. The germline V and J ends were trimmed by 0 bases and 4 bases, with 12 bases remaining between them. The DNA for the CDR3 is TGTGCCAGCAGCCAAGATTTGGCAGATGGCTATGGCTACACCTTC. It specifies CASSQDLADGYGYTF.

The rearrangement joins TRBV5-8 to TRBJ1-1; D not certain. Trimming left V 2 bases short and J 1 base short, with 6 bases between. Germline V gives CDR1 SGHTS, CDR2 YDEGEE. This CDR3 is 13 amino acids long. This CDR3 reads CASSFARNTEAFF. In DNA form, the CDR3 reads TGTGCCAGCAGCTTTGCAAGGAACACTGAAGCTTTCTTT. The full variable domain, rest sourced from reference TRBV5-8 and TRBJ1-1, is EAGVTQSPTHLIKTRGQQATLRCSPISGHTSVYWYQQALGLGLQFLLWYDEGEERNRGNFPPRFSGRQFPNYSSELNVNALELEDSALYLCASSFARNTEAFFGQGTRLTVV.

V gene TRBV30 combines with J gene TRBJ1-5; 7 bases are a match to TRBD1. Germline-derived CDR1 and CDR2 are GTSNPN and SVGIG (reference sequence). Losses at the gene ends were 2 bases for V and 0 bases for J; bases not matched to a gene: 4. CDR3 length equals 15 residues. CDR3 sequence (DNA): TGTGCCTGGAGTTACGGGACAGTTAGCAATCAGCCCCAGCATTTT. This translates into CAWSYGTVSNQPQHF.

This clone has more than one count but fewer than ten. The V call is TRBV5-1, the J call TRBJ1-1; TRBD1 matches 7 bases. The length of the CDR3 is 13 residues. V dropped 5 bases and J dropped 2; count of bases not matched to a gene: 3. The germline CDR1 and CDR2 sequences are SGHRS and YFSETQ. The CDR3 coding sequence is TGCGCCAGCAGTAGACAGGGAAACACTGAAGCTTTCTTT. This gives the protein CASSRQGNTEAFF.

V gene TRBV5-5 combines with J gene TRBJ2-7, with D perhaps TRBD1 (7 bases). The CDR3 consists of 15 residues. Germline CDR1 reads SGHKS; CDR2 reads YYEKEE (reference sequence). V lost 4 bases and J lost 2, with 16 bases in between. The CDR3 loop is CASSAGQPNTYEQYF. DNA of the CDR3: TGTGCCAGCAGCGCGGGACAGCCAAACACCTACGAGCAGTACTTC.

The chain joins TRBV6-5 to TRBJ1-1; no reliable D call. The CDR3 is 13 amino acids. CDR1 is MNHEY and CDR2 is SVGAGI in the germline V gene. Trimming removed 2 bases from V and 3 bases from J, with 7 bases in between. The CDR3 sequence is CASSYDRDTEAFF. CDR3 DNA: TGTGCCAGCAGTTACGACCGGGACACTGAAGCTTTCTTT.

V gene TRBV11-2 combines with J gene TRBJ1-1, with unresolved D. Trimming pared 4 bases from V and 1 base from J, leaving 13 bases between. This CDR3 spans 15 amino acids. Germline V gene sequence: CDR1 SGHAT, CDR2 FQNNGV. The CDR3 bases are TGTGCCAGCAGCTCCCGGTGGATAGAGAACACTGAAGCTTTCTTT. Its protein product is CASSSRWIENTEAFF.

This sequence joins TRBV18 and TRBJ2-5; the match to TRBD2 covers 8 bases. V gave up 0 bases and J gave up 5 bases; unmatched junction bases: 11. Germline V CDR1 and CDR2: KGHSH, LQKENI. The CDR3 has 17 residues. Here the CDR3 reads CASSPPLVAGPIETQYF. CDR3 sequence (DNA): TGTGCCAGCTCACCACCGTTGGTAGCGGGACCCATTGAGACCCAGTACTTC.

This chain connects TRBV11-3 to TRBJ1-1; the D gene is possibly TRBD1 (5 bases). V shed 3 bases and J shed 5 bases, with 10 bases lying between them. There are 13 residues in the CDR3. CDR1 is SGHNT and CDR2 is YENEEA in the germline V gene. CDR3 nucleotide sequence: TGTGCCAGCAGCTTTATCGAGGGGACTGAAGCTTTCTTT. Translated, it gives CASSFIEGTEAFF.

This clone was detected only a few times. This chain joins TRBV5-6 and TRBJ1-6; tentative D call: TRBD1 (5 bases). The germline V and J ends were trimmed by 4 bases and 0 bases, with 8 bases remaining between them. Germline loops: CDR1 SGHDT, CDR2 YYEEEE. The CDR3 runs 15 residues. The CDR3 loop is CASSPTDSYNSPLHF. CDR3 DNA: TGTGCCAGCAGCCCGACAGACTCCTATAATTCACCCCTCCACTTT.

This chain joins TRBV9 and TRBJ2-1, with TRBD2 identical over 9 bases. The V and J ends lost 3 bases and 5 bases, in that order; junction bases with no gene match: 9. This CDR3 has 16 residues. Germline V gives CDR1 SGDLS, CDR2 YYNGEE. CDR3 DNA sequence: TGTGCCAGCAGCGATAGCGGGGGACTACCAGACAATGAGCAGTTCTTC. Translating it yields CASSDSGGLPDNEQFF.

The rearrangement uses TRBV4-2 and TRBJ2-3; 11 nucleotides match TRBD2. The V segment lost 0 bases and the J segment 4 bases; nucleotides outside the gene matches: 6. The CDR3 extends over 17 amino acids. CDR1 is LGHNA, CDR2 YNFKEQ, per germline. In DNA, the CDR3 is TGTGCCAGCAGCCAAGAACTAGCGGGAGTTCGCGCAGATACGCAGTATTTT. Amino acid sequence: CASSQELAGVRADTQYF.

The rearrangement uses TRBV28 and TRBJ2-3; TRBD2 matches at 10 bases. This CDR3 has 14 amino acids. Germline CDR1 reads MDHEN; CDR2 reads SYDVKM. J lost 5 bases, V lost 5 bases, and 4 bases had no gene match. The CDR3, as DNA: TGTGCCAGCAGTCTAGCGGGAGCGGGAGATACGCAGTATTTT. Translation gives CASSLAGAGDTQYF. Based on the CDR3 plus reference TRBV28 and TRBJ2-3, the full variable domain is DVKVTQSSRYLVKRTGEKVFLECVQDMDHENMFWYRQDPGLGLRLIYFSYDVKMKEKGDIPEGYSVSREKKERFSLILESASTNQTSMYLCASSLAGAGDTQYFGPGTRLTVL.

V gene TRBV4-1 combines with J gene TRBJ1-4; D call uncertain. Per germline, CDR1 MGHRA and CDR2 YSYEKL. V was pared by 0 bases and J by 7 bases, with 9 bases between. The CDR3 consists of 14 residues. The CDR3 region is CASSQDLPFEKLFF. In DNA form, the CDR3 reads TGCGCCAGCAGCCAAGATCTCCCCTTTGAAAAACTGTTTTTT.

This CDR3 reads CASSKRGRGEKLFF. CDR3 DNA sequence: TGTGCCAGCAGCAAAAGGGGGCGCGGTGAAAAACTGTTTTTT. The V call is TRBV6-5, the J call TRBJ1-4; TRBD1 matches at 7 bases. The CDR3 sequence is 14 residues long. Germline V lookup: CDR1 MNHEY, CDR2 SVGAGI. V lost 6 bases and J lost 7; bases outside the gene matches: 8.

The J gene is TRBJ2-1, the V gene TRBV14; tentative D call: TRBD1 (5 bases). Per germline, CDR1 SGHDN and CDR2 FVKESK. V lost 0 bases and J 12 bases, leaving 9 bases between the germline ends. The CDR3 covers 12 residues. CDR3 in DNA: TGTGCCAGCAGCCAAGATCTGCAGGGGCAGTTCTTC. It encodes CASSQDLQGQFF.

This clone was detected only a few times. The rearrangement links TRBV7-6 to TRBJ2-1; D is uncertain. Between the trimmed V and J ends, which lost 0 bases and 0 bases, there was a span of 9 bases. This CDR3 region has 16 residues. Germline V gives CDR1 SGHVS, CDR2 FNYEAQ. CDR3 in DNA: TGTGCCAGCAGCTTAGCTAACCCAAGCTCCTACAATGAGCAGTTCTTC. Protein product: CASSLANPSSYNEQFF.

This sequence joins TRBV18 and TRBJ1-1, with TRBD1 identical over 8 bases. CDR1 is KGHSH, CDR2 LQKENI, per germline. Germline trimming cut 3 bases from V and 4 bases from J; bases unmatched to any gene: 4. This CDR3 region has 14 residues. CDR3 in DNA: TGTGCCAGCTCACCTCAGGACAGGGCCACTGAAGCTTTCTTT. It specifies CASSPQDRATEAFF.

The CDR3 bases are TGTGCCAGTAGTATGGGGATCACCTCCTACAATGAGCAGTTCTTC. Its translation: CASSMGITSYNEQFF. The chain couples TRBV19 to TRBJ2-1; D unresolved. Germline CDR1 reads LNHDA; CDR2 reads SQIVND (reference sequence). Trimming took off 3 bases at V and 0 bases at J, with 9 bases between the two ends. The CDR3 has 15 residues.

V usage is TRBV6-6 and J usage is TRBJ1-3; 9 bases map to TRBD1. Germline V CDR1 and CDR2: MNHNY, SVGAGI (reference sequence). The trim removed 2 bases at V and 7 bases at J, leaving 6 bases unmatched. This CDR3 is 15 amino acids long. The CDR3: CASSYRPGTGNTIYF. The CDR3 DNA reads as TGTGCCAGCAGTTACCGTCCGGGGACAGGGAACACCATATATTTT.

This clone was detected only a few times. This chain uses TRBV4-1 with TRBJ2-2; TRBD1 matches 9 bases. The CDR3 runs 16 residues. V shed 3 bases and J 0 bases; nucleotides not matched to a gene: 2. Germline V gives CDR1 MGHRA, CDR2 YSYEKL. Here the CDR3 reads CASSQGQGPNTGELFF. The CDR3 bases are TGCGCCAGCAGCCAGGGACAGGGACCGAACACCGGGGAGCTGTTTTTT.

In nucleotides, the CDR3 is TGTGCCACGAAACCGGGGACGTACGCTGAAGCTTTCTTT. Translating gives CATKPGTYAEAFF. The chain couples TRBV19 to TRBJ1-1, with a weak D call TRBD1 (5 bases). This CDR3 is built from 13 residues. CDR1 and CDR2 (germline): LNHDA, SQIVND (reference sequence). V was clipped by 10 bases and J by 6 bases, with 18 bases between them.

The CDR3 is CASSWSGGPYEQYF. As DNA, the CDR3 is TGTGCCAGCAGCTGGTCAGGGGGTCCCTACGAGCAGTACTTC. J is TRBJ2-7 and V is TRBV14; 7 bases are shared with TRBD1. In germline, CDR1 is SGHDN, CDR2 FVKESK. Trimming took 5 bases from V and 2 from J; bases not matched to a gene: 6. This CDR3 contains 14 residues.

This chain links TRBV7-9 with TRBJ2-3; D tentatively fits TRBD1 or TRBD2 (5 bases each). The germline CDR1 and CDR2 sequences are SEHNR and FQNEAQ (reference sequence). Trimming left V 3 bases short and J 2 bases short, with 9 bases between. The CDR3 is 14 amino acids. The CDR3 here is CASSLGTFTDTQYF. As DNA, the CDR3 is TGTGCCAGCAGCTTGGGGACGTTCACAGATACGCAGTATTTT.

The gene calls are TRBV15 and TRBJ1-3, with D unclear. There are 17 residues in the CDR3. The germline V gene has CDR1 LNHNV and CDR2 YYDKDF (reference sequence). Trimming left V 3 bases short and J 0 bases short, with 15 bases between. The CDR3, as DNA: TGTGCCACCAGCAGGGTTTCAGGCAGCTCCTCTGGAAACACCATATATTTT. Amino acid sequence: CATSRVSGSSSGNTIYF.

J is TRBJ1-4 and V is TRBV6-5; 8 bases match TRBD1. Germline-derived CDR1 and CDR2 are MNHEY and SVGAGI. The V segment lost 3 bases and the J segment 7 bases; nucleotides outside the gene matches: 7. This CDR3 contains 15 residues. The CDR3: CASSYRTGLSEKLFF. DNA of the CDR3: TGTGCCAGCAGTTATAGGACAGGGTTAAGTGAAAAACTGTTTTTT.

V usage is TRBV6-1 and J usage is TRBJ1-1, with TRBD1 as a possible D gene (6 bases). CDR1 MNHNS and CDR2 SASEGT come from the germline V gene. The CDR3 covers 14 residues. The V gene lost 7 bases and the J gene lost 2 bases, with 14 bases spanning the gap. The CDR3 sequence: CASKPGVLNTEAFF. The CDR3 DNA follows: TGTGCCAGCAAACCAGGGGTCCTAAACACTGAAGCTTTCTTT.

In DNA, the CDR3 is TGTGCCAGCAGCCCGTACAATGAGCAGTTCTTC. This sequence encodes CASSPYNEQFF. The J gene is TRBJ2-1, the V gene TRBV11-2; D is ambiguous. Germline assignment: CDR1 SGHAT and CDR2 FQNNGV. Trimming cost V 5 bases and J 4 bases, with 3 bases left between them. This CDR3 comprises 11 residues.